The clone carrying this T cell receptor (beta chain) was detected many times. If patients had other autoimmune diseases, uncontrolled infections, pregnancy or lactation, they were excluded. V shed 0 bases and J 6 bases; nucleotides not matched to a gene: 5. Germline-derived CDR1 and CDR2 are MNHEY and SVGAGI. This CDR3 has 16 residues. Scientists amplified the TCR beta CDR3 regions from RNA transcripts. A first-round RT-PCR used HTBI primers, followed by a second-round multiplex PCR. One entry per CDR3 protein results from TCRdb running MiXCR on the multiplex PCR reads. The data show about 370,000 distinct CDR3 sequences, roughly 18% seen once. The sample comes from a study of Graves' ophthalmopathy and Graves' hyperthyroidism.

The TCR originated in a woman between 18 and 29 years old with Graves' ophthalmopathy. Specimen: peripheral blood. The chain employs TRBV6-5 and TRBJ2-2, with TRBD2 matching 9 bases. The CDR3 loop reads CASSYSSGRTAGELFF. The CDR3 nucleotides are TGTGCCAGCAGTTACTCAAGCGGGAGGACGGCCGGGGAGCTGTTTTTT.